This TCR beta chain was obtained from a study of T cell responses to AZD1222 COVID-19 vaccine. Turning to this clone: The antigen is not known.

This table comes from immunoSEQ multiplex PCR, and its TCRdb copy is limited to in-frame clones, with some not included. The repertoire consists of over 100,000 clones, with 86% occurring once and the leading ten covering 2.5% to 4%. CDR3 length: 13 amino acids. The V end was cut by 0 bases, the J end by 4 bases, with 7 bases between. Germline assignment: CDR1 MGHRA and CDR2 YSYEKL. Study results and caveats: Nearly half of spike-specific TCRs reportedly target unmutated variant regions. Donors skewed white British and female; clonal diversity was possibly underestimated.

The clonotype originates from an adult who received the MenACWY meningococcal vaccine as a control. The sequencing used peripheral blood, collected 28 days after the second dose of the MenACWY control vaccine. The V gene is TRBV4-1, the J gene TRBJ2-7; D uncertain. CDR3 nucleotide sequence: TGCGCCAGCAGCCAAGACGGCGCTTACGAGCAGTACTTC. Translation gives CASSQDGAYEQYF.